This T cell receptor beta chain was sequenced in a study of blood T cells in healthy people across ages (dated by TCRdb to between 2014 and 2017). Looking at the study overall: In model experiments, roughly one uniquely barcoded TCR beta cDNA molecule per two T cells was captured by template switching. Two additional independent replicas of 1 million unique cDNA reads from the same blood draw were analyzed for two donors (one aged 18 to 29 and one aged 80 or older). To avoid experimental bias, donors of different ages were distributed randomly across sequencing lanes. Using deep sequencing normalized with unique cDNA molecular identifiers, the study measured how TCR beta repertoire diversity changes with age. Four age groups were formed from the donors: young (average approximately 15 years), middle-aged (around 37), aged (62) and long-lived (around 82). Overall results and qualifications from the work: Observed TCR beta diversity per million T cells fell roughly linearly with age, and a significant reduction was already apparent by age around 36. Compared with the aged group, the long-lived group had more naive CD4+ T cells, fewer expanded clones and increased TCR diversity, suggesting age selection. Because profiling used bulk unsorted PBMCs, naive and antigen-experienced compartments could not be compared conclusively. A strong correlation was found between observed TCR beta diversity and the percentage of naive T cells measured by flow cytometry. Donor CMV infection status was unknown, potentially confounding age-related changes in expanded clonotypes. Estimates of total diversity based on one million sequenced T cells were regarded as lower bounds and as underestimates.

This clonotype was counted only a few times. It lacks a known antigen. No base quality values were provided; no much bigger clone lies one nucleotide off. Library prep was done by 5' RACE. Sequencing used an Illumina HiSeq 2500. A second PCR of about 6 to 11 cycles was performed with a sample-barcoded 5' primer and a J-beta primer mix. Each TCR beta cDNA molecule received a unique molecular identifier from a template-switch 5' adaptor carrying 12 random nucleotides. Each sample yielded at least 2.5 million CDR3-containing paired-end reads. The Mint cDNA synthesis kit, primed by a TRBC-specific oligonucleotide, was used to synthesize first-strand cDNA from all RNA. Following uracil-DNA glycosylase treatment, all cDNA underwent a first 18-cycle PCR with the universal primers M1SS and BC2_uni_R. Concerning the study's data processing: For normalization, 1 million high-quality reads were randomly selected from each sample, with every read carrying a distinct molecular identifier. Instead of being binned into consensus sequences, reads that shared molecular identifiers were thrown out. MiTCR, set to a Q25 quality threshold and the strictest error-elimination algorithm, was used for CDR3 identification, clonotype clustering and error correction. A nonparametric unseen species model using Euler transformation provided a lower-bound estimate of total TCR beta diversity. The public reads were reanalyzed by TCRdb: fastp trimming at Q25, MiXCR alignment, in-frame beta chains only. For every CDR3 protein sequence, its rows merge into one entry that carries the most common genes and DNA. The V and J calls shown here were made by TCRdb, not taken from the authors' results. Here the sample has 650,000 to 800,000 distinct CDR3 sequences; around 50% occur a single time. Roughly 13% of the sample is in the top ten clones.

The donors were some 36 Caucasian individuals from Russia, aged 6 to 90 years, who were systemically healthy. Each donor gave 8 to 10 milliliters of peripheral blood, collected into EDTA-treated Vacutainer tubes. Ficoll-Paque density-gradient centrifugation was used to isolate PBMCs, with at least 7 million obtained per sample. Total RNA was extracted from PBMCs with Trizol reagent, with at least 5 micrograms obtained per sample. The percentages of naive CD45RAhigh/CD27high T cells were determined by flow cytometry on a PBMC aliquot from every donor. V and J lose 7 bases and 1 base, and a span of 9 bases separates them. The germline V gene gives CDR1 as SQVTM and CDR2 as ANQGSEA. Including cysteine and phenylalanine, the CDR3 has 12 amino acids. This entry keeps only the CDR3 DNA: 36 bases, framed from base 1.

Recombination linked TRBV29-1 to TRBJ2-3, with the D gene call left open. This TCR was sampled from a woman of 80 years or more in good health. The sample consisted of blood. This receptor has the CDR3 CSAGMGTDTQYF. The nucleotide sequence is TGCAGCGCAGGAATGGGCACAGATACGCAGTATTTT.